Listed here is a single T cell receptor beta chain. What it binds is not known. The sample is drawn from a study of T cell repertoires in cytomegalovirus infection. Study details: The public TCR beta signatures pointed to both CMV infection and matching HLA type.

Germline V gene data show CDR1 as ENHRY and CDR2 as SYGVKD. V gave up 4 bases and J gave up 3 bases, with 13 bases separating them. The CDR3 spans 15 residues. Findings and limits, study-wide: Cumulative frequency of public TCR beta families picked out carriers of CMV plus the relevant HLA. In two of eight donors, the top clonotype was HLA-C-restricted CMV-specific.

TCRdb reprocessed the reads via MiXCR and lists one record per CDR3 protein. This sample has more than 400,000 distinct CDR3 sequences; 26% occur once, and the top ten carry roughly 13%. Sequencing input: PBMCs. This chain links TRBV10-3 with TRBJ1-5; the D gene is possibly TRBD1 (5 bases). The sequence derives from a human donor in good health (CMV status not recorded). Some clones in this sample may be carry-over from other donors' samples. The CDR3 is CAISVPGRINQPQHF. The CDR3 DNA follows: TGTGCCATCAGTGTCCCAGGGCGCATCAATCAGCCCCAGCATTTT.